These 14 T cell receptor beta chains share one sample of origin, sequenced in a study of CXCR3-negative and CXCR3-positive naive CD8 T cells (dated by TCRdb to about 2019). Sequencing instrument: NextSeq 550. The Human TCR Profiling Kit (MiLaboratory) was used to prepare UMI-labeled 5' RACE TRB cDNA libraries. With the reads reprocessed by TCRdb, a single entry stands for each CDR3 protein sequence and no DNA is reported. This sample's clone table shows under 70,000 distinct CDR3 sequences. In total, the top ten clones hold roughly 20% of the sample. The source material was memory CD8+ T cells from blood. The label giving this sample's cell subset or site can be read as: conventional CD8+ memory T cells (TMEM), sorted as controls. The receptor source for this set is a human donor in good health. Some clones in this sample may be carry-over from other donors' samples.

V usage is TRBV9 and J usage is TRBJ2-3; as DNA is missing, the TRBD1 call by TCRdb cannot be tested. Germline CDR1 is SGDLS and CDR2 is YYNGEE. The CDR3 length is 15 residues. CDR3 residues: CASSPQDAGTDTQYF.

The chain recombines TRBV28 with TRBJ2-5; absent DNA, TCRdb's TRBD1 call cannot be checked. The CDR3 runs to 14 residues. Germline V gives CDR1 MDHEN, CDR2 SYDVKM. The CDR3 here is CASGTGGYQETQYF.

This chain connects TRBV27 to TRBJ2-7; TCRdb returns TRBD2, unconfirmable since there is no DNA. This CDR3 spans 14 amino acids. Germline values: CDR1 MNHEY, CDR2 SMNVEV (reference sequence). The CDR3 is CASRDGLAVYEQYF.

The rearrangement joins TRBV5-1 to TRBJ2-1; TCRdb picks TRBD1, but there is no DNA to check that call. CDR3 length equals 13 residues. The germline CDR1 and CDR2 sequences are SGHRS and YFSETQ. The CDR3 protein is CASSFIRDNEQFF.

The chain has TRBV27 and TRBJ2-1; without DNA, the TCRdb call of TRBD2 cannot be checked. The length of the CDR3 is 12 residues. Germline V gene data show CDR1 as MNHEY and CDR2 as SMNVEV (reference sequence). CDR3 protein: CASRGLAGSKFF.

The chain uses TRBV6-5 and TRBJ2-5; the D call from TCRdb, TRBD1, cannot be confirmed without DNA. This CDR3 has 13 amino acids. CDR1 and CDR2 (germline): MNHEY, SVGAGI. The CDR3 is CASGGGLQETQYF.

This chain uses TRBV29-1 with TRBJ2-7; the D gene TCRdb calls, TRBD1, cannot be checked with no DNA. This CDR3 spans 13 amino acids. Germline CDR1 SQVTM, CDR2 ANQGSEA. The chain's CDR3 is CSAQGPLTYEQYF.

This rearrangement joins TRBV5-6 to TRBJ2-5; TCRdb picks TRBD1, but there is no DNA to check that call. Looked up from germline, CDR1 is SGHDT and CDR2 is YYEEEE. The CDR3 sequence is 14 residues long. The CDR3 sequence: CASSPTYREETQYF.

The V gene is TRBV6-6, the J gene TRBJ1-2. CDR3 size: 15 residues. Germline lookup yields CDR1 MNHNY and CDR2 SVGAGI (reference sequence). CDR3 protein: CASSYSLDNNYGYTF.

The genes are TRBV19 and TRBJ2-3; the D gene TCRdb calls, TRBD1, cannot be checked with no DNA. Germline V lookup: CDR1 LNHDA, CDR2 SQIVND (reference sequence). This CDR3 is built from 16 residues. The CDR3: CASSPDRTGGTDTQYF.

The CDR3 protein is CASSQTGRTEQYF. The rearrangement joins TRBV4-3 to TRBJ2-7; TCRdb indicates TRBD1, and absent DNA this call remains unverified. The CDR3 consists of 13 residues. From germline, CDR1 is LGHNA and CDR2 YSLEER.

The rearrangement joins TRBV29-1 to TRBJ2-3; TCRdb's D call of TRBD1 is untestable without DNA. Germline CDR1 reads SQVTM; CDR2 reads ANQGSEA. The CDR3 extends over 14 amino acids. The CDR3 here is CSVDWQGSTDTQYF.

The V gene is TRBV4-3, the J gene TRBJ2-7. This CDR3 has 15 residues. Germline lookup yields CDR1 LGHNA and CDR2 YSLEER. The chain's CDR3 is CASSQDRVSSYEQYF.

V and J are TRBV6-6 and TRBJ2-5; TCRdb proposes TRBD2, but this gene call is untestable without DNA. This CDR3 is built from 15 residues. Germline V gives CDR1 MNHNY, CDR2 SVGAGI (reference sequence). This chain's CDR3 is CASSSTGEGGETQYF.